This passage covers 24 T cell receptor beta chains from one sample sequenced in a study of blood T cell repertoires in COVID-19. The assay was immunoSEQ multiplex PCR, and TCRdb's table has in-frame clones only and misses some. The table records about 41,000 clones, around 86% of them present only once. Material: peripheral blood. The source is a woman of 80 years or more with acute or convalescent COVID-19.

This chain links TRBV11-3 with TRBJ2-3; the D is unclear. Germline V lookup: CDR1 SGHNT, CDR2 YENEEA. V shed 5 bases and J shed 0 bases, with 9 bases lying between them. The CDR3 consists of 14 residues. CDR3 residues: CASSLERSTDTQYF. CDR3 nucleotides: TGTGCCAGCAGCCTGGAGCGTAGCACAGATACGCAGTATTTT.

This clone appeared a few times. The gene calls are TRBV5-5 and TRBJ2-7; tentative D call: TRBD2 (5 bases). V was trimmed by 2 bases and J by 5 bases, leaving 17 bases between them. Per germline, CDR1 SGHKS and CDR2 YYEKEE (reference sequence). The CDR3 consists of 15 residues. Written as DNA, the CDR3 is TGTGCCAGCAGCTTCACGGACTCTACCGGCGACGAGCAGTACTTC. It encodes CASSFTDSTGDEQYF. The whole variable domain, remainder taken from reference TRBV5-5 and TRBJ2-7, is DAGVTQSPTHLIKTRGQQVTLRCSPISGHKSVSWYQQVLGQGPQFIFQYYEKEERGRGNFPDRFSARQFPNYSSELNVNALLLGDSALYLCASSFTDSTGDEQYFGPGTRLTVT.

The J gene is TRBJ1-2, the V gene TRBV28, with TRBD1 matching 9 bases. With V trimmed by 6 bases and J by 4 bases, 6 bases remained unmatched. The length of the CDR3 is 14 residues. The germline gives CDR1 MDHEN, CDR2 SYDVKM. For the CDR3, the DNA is TGTGCCAGCAGCCTTGGGACAGGGACCTATGGCTACACCTTC. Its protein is CASSLGTGTYGYTF.

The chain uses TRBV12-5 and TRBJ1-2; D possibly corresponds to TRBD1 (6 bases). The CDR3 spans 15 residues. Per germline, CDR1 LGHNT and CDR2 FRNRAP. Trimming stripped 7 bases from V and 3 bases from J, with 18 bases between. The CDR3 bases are TGTGCTAGTGCCCCGTCGACAGGATGGGACTATGGCTACACCTTC. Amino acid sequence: CASAPSTGWDYGYTF.

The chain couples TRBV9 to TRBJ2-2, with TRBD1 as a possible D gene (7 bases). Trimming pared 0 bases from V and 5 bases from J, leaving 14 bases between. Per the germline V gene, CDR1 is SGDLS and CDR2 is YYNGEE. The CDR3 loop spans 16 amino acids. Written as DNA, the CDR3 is TGTGCCAGCAGCGTAGCCGGGCAGGGGGGAACCGGGGAGCTGTTTTTT. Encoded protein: CASSVAGQGGTGELFF.

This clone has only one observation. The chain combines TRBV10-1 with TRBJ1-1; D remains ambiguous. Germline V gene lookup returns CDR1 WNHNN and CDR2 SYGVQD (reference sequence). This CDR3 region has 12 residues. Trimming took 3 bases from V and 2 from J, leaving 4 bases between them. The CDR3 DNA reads TGCGCCAGCAGTGACAGTAACACTGAAGCTTTCTTT. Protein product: CASSDSNTEAFF.

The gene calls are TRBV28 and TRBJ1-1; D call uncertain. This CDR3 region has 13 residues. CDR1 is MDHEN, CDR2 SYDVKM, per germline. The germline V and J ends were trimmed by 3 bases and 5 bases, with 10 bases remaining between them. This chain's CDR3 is CASSFGDRTEAFF. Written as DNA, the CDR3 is TGTGCCAGCAGTTTCGGGGATCGTACTGAAGCTTTCTTT.

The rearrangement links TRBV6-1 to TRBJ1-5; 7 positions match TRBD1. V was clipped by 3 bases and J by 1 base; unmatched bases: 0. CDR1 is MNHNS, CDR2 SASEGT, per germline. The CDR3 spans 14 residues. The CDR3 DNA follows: TGTGCCAGCAGTGAGGACAGGAGCAATCAGCCCCAGCATTTT. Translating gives CASSEDRSNQPQHF.

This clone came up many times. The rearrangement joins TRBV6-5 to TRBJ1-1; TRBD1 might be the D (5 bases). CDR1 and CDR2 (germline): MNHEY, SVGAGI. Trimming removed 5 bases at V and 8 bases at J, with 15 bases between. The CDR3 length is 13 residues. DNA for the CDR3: TGTGCCAGCAGTCCGTACCCCCGGGGGGAAGCTTTCTTT. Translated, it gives CASSPYPRGEAFF.

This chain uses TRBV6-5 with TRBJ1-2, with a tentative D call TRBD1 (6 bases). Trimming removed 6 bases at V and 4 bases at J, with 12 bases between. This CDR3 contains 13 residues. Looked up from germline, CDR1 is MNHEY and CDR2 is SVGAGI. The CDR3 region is CASRLGAGYGYTF. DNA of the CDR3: TGTGCCAGCAGGTTGGGGGCTGGCTATGGCTACACCTTC.

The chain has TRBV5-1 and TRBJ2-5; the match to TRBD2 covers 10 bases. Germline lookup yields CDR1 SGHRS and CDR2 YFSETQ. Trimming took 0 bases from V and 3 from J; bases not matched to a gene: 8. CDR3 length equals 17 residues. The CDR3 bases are TGCGCCAGCAGCTTGGGGCCGTATAGCGGGGGGAAAGAGACCCAGTACTTC. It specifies CASSLGPYSGGKETQYF.

DNA for the CDR3: TGCGCCAGCAGCCAGCCGGGACTAGCGGGGGGCAATGAGCAGTTCTTC. It yields the protein CASSQPGLAGGNEQFF. The V gene is TRBV5-1, the J gene TRBJ2-1; 15 nucleotides match TRBD2. The CDR3 runs 16 residues. Germline V CDR1 and CDR2: SGHRS, YFSETQ. V trimming: 4 bases; J trimming: 6 bases; junction bases outside the gene matches: 5.

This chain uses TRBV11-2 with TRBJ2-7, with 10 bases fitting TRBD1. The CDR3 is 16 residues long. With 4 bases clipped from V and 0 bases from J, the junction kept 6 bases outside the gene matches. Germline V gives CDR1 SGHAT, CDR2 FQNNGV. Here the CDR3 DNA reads TGTGCCAGCAGCTCACGGACAGGGGGGCCCTCCTACGAGCAGTACTTC. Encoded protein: CASSSRTGGPSYEQYF. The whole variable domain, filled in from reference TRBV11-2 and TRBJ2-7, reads EAGVAQSPRYKIIEKRQSVAFWCNPISGHATLYWYQQILGQGPKLLIQFQNNGVVDDSQLPKDRFSAERLKGVDSTLKIQPAKLEDSAVYLCASSSRTGGPSYEQYFGPGTRLTVT.

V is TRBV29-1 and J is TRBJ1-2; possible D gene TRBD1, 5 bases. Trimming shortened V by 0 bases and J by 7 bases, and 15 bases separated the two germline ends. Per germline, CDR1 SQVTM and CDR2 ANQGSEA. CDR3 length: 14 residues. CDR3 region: CSVEDLQGVSGYTF. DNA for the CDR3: TGCAGCGTTGAAGATCTTCAAGGGGTATCTGGCTACACCTTC.

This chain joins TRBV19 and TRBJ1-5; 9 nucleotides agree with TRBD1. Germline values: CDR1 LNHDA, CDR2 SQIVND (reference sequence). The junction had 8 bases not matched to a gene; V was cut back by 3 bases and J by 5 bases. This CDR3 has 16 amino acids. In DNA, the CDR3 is TGTGCCAGTAGTATCGGGGACAGGGAAACGGATCAGCCCCAGCATTTT. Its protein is CASSIGDRETDQPQHF.

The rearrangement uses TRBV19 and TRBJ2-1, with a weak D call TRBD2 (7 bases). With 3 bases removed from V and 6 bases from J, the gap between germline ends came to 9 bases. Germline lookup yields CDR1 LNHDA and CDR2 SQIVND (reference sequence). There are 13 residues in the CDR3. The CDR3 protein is CASSIRGANEQFF. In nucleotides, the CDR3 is TGTGCCAGTAGTATCCGGGGGGCCAATGAGCAGTTCTTC. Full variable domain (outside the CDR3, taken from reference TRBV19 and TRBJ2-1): DGGITQSPKYLFRKEGQNVTLSCEQNLNHDAMYWYRQDPGQGLRLIYYSQIVNDFQKGDIAEGYSVSREKKESFPLTVTSAQKNPTAFYLCASSIRGANEQFFGPGTRLTVL.

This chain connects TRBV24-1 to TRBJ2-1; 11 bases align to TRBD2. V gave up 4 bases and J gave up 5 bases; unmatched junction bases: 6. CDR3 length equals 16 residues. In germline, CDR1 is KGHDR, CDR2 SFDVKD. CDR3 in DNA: TGTGCCACCAGTGACCCTCTAGCGGGGGGTCACAATGAGCAGTTCTTC. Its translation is CATSDPLAGGHNEQFF.

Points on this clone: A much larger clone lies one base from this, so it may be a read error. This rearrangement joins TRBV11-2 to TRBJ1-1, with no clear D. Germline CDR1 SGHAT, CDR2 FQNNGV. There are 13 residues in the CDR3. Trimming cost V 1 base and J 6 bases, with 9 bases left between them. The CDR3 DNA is TGTGCCAGCAGCTTAGTGGCGGTAGCTGAAGCTTTCTTT. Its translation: CASSLVAVAEAFF.

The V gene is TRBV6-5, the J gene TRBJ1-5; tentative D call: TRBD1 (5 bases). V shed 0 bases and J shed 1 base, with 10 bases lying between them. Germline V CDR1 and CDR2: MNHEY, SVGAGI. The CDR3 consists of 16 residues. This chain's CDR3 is CASSYSMEGSNQPQHF. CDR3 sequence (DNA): TGTGCCAGCAGTTACTCGATGGAGGGGAGCAATCAGCCCCAGCATTTT.

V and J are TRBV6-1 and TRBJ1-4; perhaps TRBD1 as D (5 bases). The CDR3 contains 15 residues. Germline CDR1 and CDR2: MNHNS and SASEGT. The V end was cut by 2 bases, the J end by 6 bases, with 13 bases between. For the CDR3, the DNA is TGTGCCAGCAGTGAATTCTGGGGGGGAGATGAAAAACTGTTTTTT. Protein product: CASSEFWGGDEKLFF.

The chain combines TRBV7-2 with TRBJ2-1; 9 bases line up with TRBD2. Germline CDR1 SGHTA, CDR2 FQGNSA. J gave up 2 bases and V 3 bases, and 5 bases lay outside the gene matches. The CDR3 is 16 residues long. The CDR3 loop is CASSLIAGETYNEQFF. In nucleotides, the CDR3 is TGTGCCAGCAGCTTGATAGCGGGGGAGACCTACAATGAGCAGTTCTTC.

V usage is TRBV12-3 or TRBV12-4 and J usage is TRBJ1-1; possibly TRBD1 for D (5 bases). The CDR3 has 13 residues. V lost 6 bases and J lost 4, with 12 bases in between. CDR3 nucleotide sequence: TGTGCCAGCAGCCCTCAACAGGTCACTGAAGCTTTCTTT. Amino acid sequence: CASSPQQVTEAFF.

The CDR3 region is CASRGQSYNEQFF. The CDR3, as DNA: TGTGCCAGTAGAGGACAGTCCTACAATGAGCAGTTCTTC. The chain links TRBV19 to TRBJ2-1, with D maybe TRBD1 (6 bases). CDR1 is LNHDA and CDR2 is SQIVND in the germline V gene (reference sequence). This CDR3 is 13 amino acids long. Trimming shortened V by 6 bases and J by 1 base, and 7 bases separated the two germline ends. The full variable domain, its missing parts supplied by reference TRBV19 and TRBJ2-1, is DGGITQSPKYLFRKEGQNVTLSCEQNLNHDAMYWYRQDPGQGLRLIYYSQIVNDFQKGDIAEGYSVSREKKESFPLTVTSAQKNPTAFYLCASRGQSYNEQFFGPGTRLTVL.

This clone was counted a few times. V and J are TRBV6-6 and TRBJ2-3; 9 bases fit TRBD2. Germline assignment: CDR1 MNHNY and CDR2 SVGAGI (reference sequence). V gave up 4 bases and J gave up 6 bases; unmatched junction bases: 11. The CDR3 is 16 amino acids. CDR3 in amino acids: CASSFGASGVMDTQYF. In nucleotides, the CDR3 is TGTGCCAGCAGTTTTGGGGCTAGCGGGGTAATGGATACGCAGTATTTT.